The sequence of this T cell receptor (beta chain) was determined in a study of cytomegalovirus exposure and HLA in healthy donors. Findings and limits, study-wide: One later analysis, an examination of the approximately 130 validation repertoires, found that first-cohort TCR clusters tended to co-occur in them.

The donors were part of the roughly 130-subject validation cohort, which stood apart from the 666-subject first cohort. Method: immunoSEQ multiplex PCR; TCRdb's copy keeps in-frame clones and lacks some. The repertoire includes 85,000 to 95,000 clones, 95% to 98% of them detected once, and around 0.78% sits in the top ten. To note about this clone: No antigen is known for it. The junction shows a germline mismatch at one end, possibly a read error.

The CDR3 covers 16 residues. The germline gives CDR1 SGHVS, CDR2 FNYEAQ. The sequenced material came from PBMCs. The clonotype was recovered from a man younger than 30 in good health and CMV-seronegative. The V and J genes are TRBV7-6 and TRBJ2-7; tentatively, D is TRBD2 (5 bases). CDR3 sequence (DNA): TGTGCCAGCAGCTCCCGAACCGGGATCGCCTCCTACAAGCAGTACTTC. Its translation is CASSSRTGIASYKQYF.